This passage covers 29 T cell receptor beta chains from one sample sequenced in a study of T cell changes during pregnancy in multiple sclerosis. This table comes from immunoSEQ multiplex PCR, and its TCRdb copy is limited to in-frame clones, with some not included. This sample has 15,000 to 25,000 clones, with about nine tenths found just once. Here the sequenced sample was CD8+ T cells from peripheral blood mononuclear cells, taken in the third trimester of pregnancy. These receptors all come from a female donor in good health, enrolled as a control in a pregnancy study.

The chain employs TRBV4-3 and TRBJ2-5; 12 bases agree with TRBD2. CDR3 size: 19 residues. V was pared by 0 bases and J by 4 bases, with 12 bases of the junction left unmatched. Germline V gene data show CDR1 as LGHNA and CDR2 as YSLEER. Here the CDR3 reads CASSQERGLAGGPLETQYF. In nucleotides, the CDR3 is TGCGCCAGCAGCCAAGAAAGGGGTCTAGCGGGGGGGCCTTTAGAGACCCAGTACTTC.

CDR3 region: CASSDNPGQNYGYTF. CDR3 bases: TGTGCCAGCAGTGATAACCCGGGACAGAATTATGGCTACACCTTC. The chain links TRBV27 to TRBJ1-2, with 7 positions matching TRBD1. The V gene's germline CDR1 is MNHEY and CDR2 SMNVEV (reference sequence). The CDR3 consists of 15 residues. V shed 5 bases, J shed 5 bases, and the junction held 11 bases outside the gene matches.

The rearrangement links TRBV11-2 to TRBJ2-5; 9 bases map to TRBD1. The last part of the DNA fits TRBJ2-7 better; the J call may be wrong. Germline assignment: CDR1 SGHAT and CDR2 FQNNGV. The CDR3 contains 14 residues. The CDR3 sequence: CASRLGTGSHEQYF. The CDR3 nucleotides are TGTGCCAGCAGGCTTGGGACAGGGTCGCACGAGCAGTACTTC.

This rearrangement joins TRBV15 to TRBJ1-4; 7 bases line up with TRBD1. There are 13 residues in the CDR3. Trimming took 5 bases from V and 8 from J; bases not matched to a gene: 5. CDR1 and CDR2 from the germline V gene are LNHNV and YYDKDF (reference sequence). DNA for the CDR3: TGTGCCACCAGCGATCCCAGGGGGGAAAAACTGTTTTTT. This encodes CATSDPRGEKLFF.

The genes are TRBV5-8 and TRBJ1-2; TRBD1 might be the D (6 bases). Trimming took 2 bases from V and 4 from J, leaving 30 bases between them. This CDR3 has 20 amino acids. The V gene's germline CDR1 is SGHTS and CDR2 YDEGEE. CDR3 region: CASSLPDLTSGQQAIYGYTF. The CDR3 DNA reads as TGTGCCAGCAGCTTACCCGATCTAACTTCGGGACAACAAGCGATCTATGGCTACACCTTC. The full variable domain, with the rest looked up from reference TRBV5-8 and TRBJ1-2, is EAGVTQSPTHLIKTRGQQATLRCSPISGHTSVYWYQQALGLGLQFLLWYDEGEERNRGNFPPRFSGRQFPNYSSELNVNALELEDSALYLCASSLPDLTSGQQAIYGYTFGSGTRLTVV.

This sequence joins TRBV9 and TRBJ1-5; 7 bases fit TRBD1. This CDR3 is built from 14 residues. J lost 5 bases, V lost 4 bases, and 6 bases had no gene match. Per the germline V gene, CDR1 is SGDLS and CDR2 is YYNGEE. The CDR3 loop reads CASSNWDSDQPQHF. CDR3 nucleotides: TGTGCCAGCAGCAACTGGGACAGTGATCAGCCCCAGCATTTT.

The genes are TRBV7-9 and TRBJ2-2; 8 nucleotides line up with TRBD2. Germline CDR1 is SEHNR and CDR2 is FQNEAQ (reference sequence). The CDR3 loop spans 16 amino acids. V gave up 0 bases and J gave up 6 bases; unmatched junction bases: 6. The CDR3 nucleotides are TGTGCCAGCAGCTTAGCGGGCGGGGGGCCCGCCGGGGAGCTGTTTTTT. It encodes CASSLAGGGPAGELFF.

The chain employs TRBV7-8 and TRBJ1-5; TRBD1 is a possible D gene (6 bases). The CDR3 is 15 amino acids. Trimming cost V 4 bases and J 1 base, with 11 bases left between them. Germline lookup yields CDR1 SGHVS and CDR2 FQNEAQ. The CDR3 reads CASSSPGTSNQPQHF. The DNA for the CDR3 is TGTGCCAGCAGCTCCCCCGGGACAAGCAATCAGCCCCAGCATTTT.

This chain connects TRBV7-9 to TRBJ2-2; 10 positions match TRBD2. Germline lookup yields CDR1 SEHNR and CDR2 FQNEAQ (reference sequence). V shed 1 base and J 6 bases; nucleotides not matched to a gene: 5. The CDR3 spans 16 residues. CDR3 sequence reads: CASSLGFLAGAGELFF. The CDR3 nucleotides are TGTGCCAGCAGCTTAGGATTCCTAGCGGGGGCCGGGGAGCTGTTTTTT.

J is TRBJ2-7 and V is TRBV4-3; 8 nucleotides agree with TRBD2. The CDR3 covers 17 residues. The junction had 10 bases not matched to a gene; V was cut back by 1 base and J by 2 bases. CDR1 and CDR2 (germline): LGHNA, YSLEER. The CDR3 nucleotides are TGCGCCAGCAGCCAAGGTTTAGCGGGGACGATTACCTACGAGCAGTACTTC. Translated, it gives CASSQGLAGTITYEQYF.

This clone ranks as medium-sized. The rearrangement links TRBV7-3 to TRBJ2-1; 8 positions agree with TRBD2. CDR3 length equals 16 residues. After removal of 5 bases from V and 5 bases from J, the junction contained 11 bases not matched to a gene. CDR1 and CDR2 (germline): SGHTA, FQGTGA. In nucleotides, the CDR3 is TGTGCCAGCAGCCTACTCGGGAGCGGGGGTCACAATGAGCAGTTCTTC. This encodes CASSLLGSGGHNEQFF.

The sample holds one count of this clone. CDR3 nucleotides: TGTGCCAGCAGCTTAGCAGTAGGTACAGACGAGCAGTACTTC. This sequence encodes CASSLAVGTDEQYF. The rearrangement uses TRBV7-8 and TRBJ2-7, with D uncertain. The V end was cut by 0 bases, the J end by 5 bases, with 11 bases between. The CDR3 runs 14 residues. Germline V gives CDR1 SGHVS, CDR2 FQNEAQ.

V and J are TRBV23-1 and TRBJ2-3; possible D gene TRBD2, 5 bases. TRBV23-1 is an ORF for which the function is uncertain. V lost 4 bases and J lost 1, with 6 bases in between. The CDR3 runs to 13 residues. Here the CDR3 DNA reads TGCGCCAGCAGTCCGAGGGGCACAGATACGCAGTATTTT. This codes for CASSPRGTDTQYF.

The chain combines TRBV9 with TRBJ1-2, with 8 bases that match TRBD1. The J segment lost 8 bases and the V segment lost 3 bases, leaving 9 bases of the junction unmatched. The CDR3 totals 14 residues. Germline CDR1 is SGDLS and CDR2 is YYNGEE. The CDR3 nucleotides are TGTGCCAGCAGCGCCTCAACAGGGGGGGAAGGCTACACCTTC. This codes for CASSASTGGEGYTF.

This clone was seen more than once but under ten times. The V gene is TRBV4-2, the J gene TRBJ2-1, with 10 bases lining up with TRBD2. The CDR3 consists of 14 residues. CDR1 is LGHNA and CDR2 is YNFKEQ in the germline V gene. V dropped 4 bases and J dropped 8; count of bases not matched to a gene: 5. CDR3 nucleotides: TGTGCCAGCAGCCTAGCGGGGGGACGCGATGAGCAGTTCTTC. Translation: CASSLAGGRDEQFF.

V gene TRBV9 combines with J gene TRBJ1-5, with 8 bases aligning to TRBD1. V was clipped by 7 bases and J by 2 bases; unmatched bases: 5. The CDR3 is made up of 14 amino acids. Germline V lookup: CDR1 SGDLS, CDR2 YYNGEE. The CDR3 is CASSTGDGNQPQHF. In DNA form, the CDR3 reads TGTGCCAGCTCGACAGGGGACGGCAATCAGCCCCAGCATTTT. Filled out from reference TRBV9 and TRBJ1-5, the complete variable domain reads DSGVTQTPKHLITATGQRVTLRCSPRSGDLSVYWYQQSLDQGLQFLIQYYNGEERAKGNILERFSAQQFPDLHSELNLSSLELGDSALYFCASSTGDGNQPQHFGDGTRLSIL.

The V and J genes are TRBV29-1 and TRBJ2-7; 7 positions agree with TRBD1. J was trimmed by 3 bases and V by 4 bases; bases with no gene match: 9. The CDR3 is 14 amino acids. CDR1 and CDR2 from the germline V gene are SQVTM and ANQGSEA. The CDR3 here is CSVGGQATDYEQYF. The CDR3 nucleotides read TGCAGCGTTGGCGGACAGGCGACGGACTACGAGCAGTACTTC.

The chain is built from TRBV2 and TRBJ2-3; D unclear. The CDR3 runs 13 residues. Trimming left V 6 bases short and J 2 bases short, with 9 bases between. Per germline, CDR1 SNHLY and CDR2 FYNNEI. The CDR3 protein is CASSPSVTDTQYF. The CDR3 DNA is TGTGCCAGCAGCCCTTCGGTCACAGATACGCAGTATTTT. The complete variable domain, with remaining parts taken from reference TRBV2 and TRBJ2-3, reads EPEVTQTPSHQVTQMGQEVILRCVPISNHLYFYWYRQILGQKVEFLVSFYNNEISEKSEIFDDQFSVERPDGSNFTLKIRSTKLEDSAMYFCASSPSVTDTQYFGPGTRLTVL.

About this clone: Other DNA sequences in the same sample also yield this CDR3. The chain links TRBV6-1 to TRBJ1-6; 8 bases are a match to TRBD1. The CDR3 extends over 14 amino acids. The germline gives CDR1 MNHNS, CDR2 SASEGT. J lost 9 bases, V lost 8 bases, and 9 bases had no gene match. The CDR3 nucleotides are TGTGCCAGCGCTGAACCGACAGGGGTTTCACCCCTCCACTTT. Translating it yields CASAEPTGVSPLHF.

This chain connects TRBV11-1 to TRBJ2-7; D is perhaps TRBD2 (6 bases). The CDR3 has 11 residues. CDR1 SGHAT and CDR2 FQDESV come from the germline V gene (reference sequence). Trimming pared 10 bases from V and 5 bases from J, leaving 12 bases between. The CDR3 coding sequence is TGTGCCACGGGGGTCTTGGACGAGCAGTACTTC. Translating it yields CATGVLDEQYF.

The chain recombines TRBV6-6 with TRBJ2-7; the D gene is possibly TRBD1 (6 bases). Trimming took 9 bases from V and 3 from J, leaving 18 bases between them. The CDR3 has 14 residues. Germline values: CDR1 MNHNY, CDR2 SVGAGI (reference sequence). CDR3: CASKRGSWVYEQYF. CDR3 in DNA: TGTGCCAGTAAGAGGGGGTCATGGGTCTACGAGCAGTACTTC.

The chain uses TRBV5-6 and TRBJ2-1, with TRBD2 matching 10 bases. V dropped 0 bases and J dropped 0; count of bases not matched to a gene: 6. The germline CDR1 and CDR2 sequences are SGHDT and YYEEEE. This CDR3 is built from 18 residues. CDR3 DNA: TGTGCCAGCAGCTTGGAGCTAGCGGGGGCGTACTCCTACAATGAGCAGTTCTTC. Its protein product is CASSLELAGAYSYNEQFF. Full variable domain (missing parts from reference TRBV5-6 and TRBJ2-1): DAGVTQSPTHLIKTRGQQVTLRCSPKSGHDTVSWYQQALGQGPQFIFQYYEEEERQRGNFPDRFSGHQFPNYSSELNVNALLLGDSALYLCASSLELAGAYSYNEQFFGPGTRLTVL.

This sequence joins TRBV11-2 and TRBJ1-5; D might be TRBD1 (5 bases). CDR1 is SGHAT and CDR2 is FQNNGV in the germline V gene. CDR3 size: 14 residues. With 3 bases removed from V and 3 bases from J, the gap between germline ends came to 9 bases. The CDR3 loop reads CASSFRGDNQPQHF. The CDR3 bases are TGTGCCAGCAGCTTCCGGGGGGACAATCAGCCCCAGCATTTT.

V is TRBV27 and J is TRBJ1-2, with a tentative D call TRBD1 (6 bases). V dropped 8 bases and J dropped 4 bases, with 11 bases sitting between them. Germline V gene data show CDR1 as MNHEY and CDR2 as SMNVEV (reference sequence). The CDR3 is made up of 12 amino acids. CDR3 sequence (DNA): TGTGCCAGCCTGGACAGAAGCTATGGCTACACCTTC. Its translation is CASLDRSYGYTF.

This clone was seen only once. The J gene is TRBJ2-1, the V gene TRBV9; 11 positions match TRBD2. CDR1 and CDR2 from the germline V gene are SGDLS and YYNGEE. V lost 0 bases and J lost 8; bases outside the gene matches: 7. CDR3 size: 16 residues. CDR3 nucleotide sequence: TGTGCCAGCAGCGTAGCTGGTAGCGGGGGGGGTGATGAGCAGTTCTTC. Translated: CASSVAGSGGGDEQFF. The full variable domain, rest sourced from reference TRBV9 and TRBJ2-1, is DSGVTQTPKHLITATGQRVTLRCSPRSGDLSVYWYQQSLDQGLQFLIQYYNGEERAKGNILERFSAQQFPDLHSELNLSSLELGDSALYFCASSVAGSGGGDEQFFGPGTRLTVL.

The J gene is TRBJ2-7, the V gene TRBV11-2; unclear D gene. The ends were cut back, 8 bases at V and 3 bases at J, with 17 bases in the middle. Looked up from germline, CDR1 is SGHAT and CDR2 is FQNNGV. This CDR3 region has 14 residues. CDR3 sequence reads: CASGQNAAGYEQYF. The DNA for the CDR3 is TGTGCCAGCGGTCAAAACGCGGCTGGCTACGAGCAGTACTTC.

The chain has TRBV29-1 and TRBJ1-2; D ambiguous. Germline assignment: CDR1 SQVTM and CDR2 ANQGSEA. This CDR3 is built from 12 residues. V lost 4 bases to trimming and J lost 5 bases, with 11 bases between them. The CDR3 sequence is CSVAGVTYGYTF. The CDR3 region has the DNA TGCAGCGTTGCAGGCGTGACGTATGGCTACACCTTC.

This clone has a single count. The chain's CDR3 is CASRPNQGYNEQFF. For the CDR3, the DNA is TGTGCCAGCAGACCAAACCAGGGGTACAATGAGCAGTTCTTC. V usage is TRBV7-9 and J usage is TRBJ2-1, with D possibly TRBD1 on 6 matching bases. Germline CDR1 and CDR2: SEHNR and FQNEAQ (reference sequence). The CDR3 totals 14 residues. The V end lost 6 bases, the J end lost 4 bases, and 13 bases lay between the germline ends.

The J gene is TRBJ2-3, the V gene TRBV27; the match to TRBD2 covers 8 bases. In germline, CDR1 is MNHEY, CDR2 SMNVEV (reference sequence). This CDR3 is built from 13 residues. V shed 5 bases, J shed 4 bases, and the junction held 2 bases outside the gene matches. CDR3 region: CASSATSADTQYF. The CDR3 DNA is TGTGCCAGCAGTGCGACTAGCGCAGATACGCAGTATTTT.